This TCR beta chain was found in a study of read filtering for tumor transcriptome and immune sequencing. The library was built from around 0.4 ug RNA with molecular barcoded adaptors for alpha/delta and beta/gamma chains. TCRdb re-called the reads with MiXCR, one entry per CDR3 protein. The data hold 30,000 to 45,000 distinct CDR3 sequences, with roughly an eighth observed a single time. From germline, CDR1 is KGHSH and CDR2 LQKENI. V dropped 6 bases and J dropped 7 bases, with 19 bases sitting between them. CDR3 length equals 15 residues. This clonotype has ten or more counts. The source is a donor aged 40 or older with multiple myeloma. The chain combines TRBV18 with TRBJ1-5; possibly TRBD1 for D (5 bases). The sequenced material came from a population of CD138-negative cells sorted from bone marrow. Here the CDR3 DNA reads TGTGCCAGCTCGGGGGGTCAGGGAGGGGAGCAGCCCCAGCATTTT. It translates to CASSGGQGGEQPQHF.